The 20 T cell receptor beta chains below were found in one sample sequenced in a study of blood T cell repertoires in COVID-19. Data came from immunoSEQ multiplex PCR; TCRdb stores just in-frame clones and leaves some out. The top ten clones hold almost 8.5% of a sample with some 170,000 clones, 82% of them seen once. The sample consisted of peripheral blood. The receptors stem from an older woman with acute or convalescent COVID-19.

This sequence joins TRBV7-2 and TRBJ2-1; the match to TRBD2 covers 9 bases. This CDR3 has 20 residues. Trimming cost V 0 bases and J 4 bases; bases outside gene matches: 16. Germline CDR1 and CDR2: SGHTA and FQGNSA. CDR3 nucleotide sequence: TGTGCCAGCAGCTTAGCTTTGGCGGGAGGGCCACAGTTGGGTTACAATGAGCAGTTCTTC. This sequence encodes CASSLALAGGPQLGYNEQFF. Together with reference TRBV7-2 and TRBJ2-1, the CDR3 gives the full variable domain: GAGVSQSPSNKVTEKGKDVELRCDPISGHTALYWYRQSLGQGLEFLIYFQGNSAPDKSGLPSDRFSAERTGGSVSTLTIQRTQQEDSAVYLCASSLALAGGPQLGYNEQFFGPGTRLTVL.

This clone was counted once. The J gene is TRBJ2-3, the V gene TRBV7-2; TRBD2 might be the D (7 bases). The ends were cut back, 3 bases at V and 13 bases at J, with 23 bases in the middle. Germline V gene sequence: CDR1 SGHTA, CDR2 FQGNSA. This CDR3 region has 15 residues. DNA of the CDR3: TGTGCCAGCAGCTTCAGTATTAGTGGGGGGGCTAACGAGTATTTT. This sequence encodes CASSFSISGGANEYF.

V gene TRBV28 combines with J gene TRBJ2-3; 8 bases match TRBD2. V dropped 6 bases and J dropped 2; count of bases not matched to a gene: 4. Germline V gene sequence: CDR1 MDHEN, CDR2 SYDVKM. The CDR3 runs 14 residues. CDR3 in DNA: TGTGCCAGCAGCCCTAGCGGGTACACAGATACGCAGTATTTT. Translated: CASSPSGYTDTQYF.

The chain links TRBV18 to TRBJ1-4; 10 bases map to TRBD1. Trimming at V came to 0 bases and at J to 7 bases, leaving 8 bases not matched to a gene. Germline-derived CDR1 and CDR2 are KGHSH and LQKENI. The CDR3 loop spans 17 amino acids. Here the CDR3 DNA reads TGTGCCAGCTCACCACCGAACCGGGACAGGGGAGGTGAAAAACTGTTTTTT. It yields the protein CASSPPNRDRGGEKLFF.

The J gene is TRBJ1-5, the V gene TRBV25-1, with TRBD1 matching over 7 bases. Germline V lookup: CDR1 MGHDK, CDR2 SYGVNS. The CDR3 has 15 amino acids. With V trimmed by 4 bases and J by 2 bases, 5 bases remained unmatched. The CDR3 DNA is TGTGCCAGCAGTGGGGCCGGGACAGGCAATCAGCCCCAGCATTTT. Residues: CASSGAGTGNQPQHF.

This clone was seen a handful of times. This rearrangement joins TRBV6-6 to TRBJ2-5; TRBD1 matches at 11 bases. Germline CDR1 MNHNY, CDR2 SVGAGI (reference sequence). The trim removed 6 bases at V and 3 bases at J, leaving 6 bases unmatched. The length of the CDR3 is 15 residues. In DNA form, the CDR3 reads TGTGCCAGCAGCGCCGGGACAGGGGGAAAAGAGACCCAGTACTTC. Residues: CASSAGTGGKETQYF.

In this sample, this clone turned up once. The genes are TRBV9 and TRBJ2-3; D is perhaps TRBD1 (6 bases). V was shortened by 0 bases and J by 3 bases, with 14 bases between the two germline ends. CDR3 length equals 16 residues. CDR1 SGDLS and CDR2 YYNGEE come from the germline V gene. The CDR3 region has the DNA TGTGCCAGCAGCGTAGGTATGGGCAGGGGAACAGATACGCAGTATTTT. Translation gives CASSVGMGRGTDTQYF. The variable domain in full, completed from reference TRBV9 and TRBJ2-3, reads DSGVTQTPKHLITATGQRVTLRCSPRSGDLSVYWYQQSLDQGLQFLIQYYNGEERAKGNILERFSAQQFPDLHSELNLSSLELGDSALYFCASSVGMGRGTDTQYFGPGTRLTVL.

The V call is TRBV7-9, the J call TRBJ1-4, with no clear D. V gave up 5 bases and J gave up 7 bases, with 20 bases separating them. The CDR3 contains 16 residues. Germline CDR1 SEHNR, CDR2 FQNEAQ (reference sequence). As DNA, the CDR3 is TGTGCCAGCAGCGACTTTGTTGGCCGGGGATCTGAAAAACTGTTTTTT. Its protein is CASSDFVGRGSEKLFF. Complete variable domain (other parts from reference TRBV7-9 and TRBJ1-4): DTGVSQNPRHKITKRGQNVTFRCDPISEHNRLYWYRQTLGQGPEFLTYFQNEAQLEKSRLLSDRFSAERPKGSFSTLEIQRTEQGDSAMYLCASSDFVGRGSEKLFFGSGTQLSVL.

V gene TRBV12-3 or TRBV12-4 combines with J gene TRBJ1-2, with TRBD1 matching over 10 bases. This CDR3 is 11 amino acids long. J lost 13 bases, V lost 6 bases, and 5 bases had no gene match. The CDR3, as DNA: TGTGCCAGCAGCACCAGGACAGGGGGCACCTTC. This sequence encodes CASSTRTGGTF.

This rearrangement joins TRBV15 to TRBJ1-5, with D maybe TRBD1 (6 bases). The length of the CDR3 is 15 residues. The V end was cut by 1 base, the J end by 4 bases, with 11 bases between. The germline gives CDR1 LNHNV, CDR2 YYDKDF (reference sequence). In DNA, the CDR3 is TGTGCCACCAGCAGAGTTGGGGGCCATAATCAGCCCCAGCATTTT. The encoded protein is CATSRVGGHNQPQHF.

This clone was detected once. One junction end does not reproduce the germline sequence, and a read error may be involved. The J gene is TRBJ2-7, the V gene TRBV7-7; TRBD1 matches 7 bases. Germline V gives CDR1 SSHAT, CDR2 FNYEAQ (reference sequence). CDR3 length equals 14 residues. CDR3 bases: TGTGCTAGCAGACGGGGAAATAGGGGGCGAGAGCAGTACTTC. The encoded protein is CASRRGNRGREQYF.

The rearrangement links TRBV15 to TRBJ2-5; 11 bases are shared with TRBD1. This CDR3 region has 16 residues. Germline CDR1 and CDR2: LNHNV and YYDKDF (reference sequence). Losses at the gene ends were 4 bases for V and 5 bases for J; bases not matched to a gene: 9. CDR3 bases: TGTGCCACCAGCAAGGGGACAGGGGGTCGCCGGGAGACCCAGTACTTC. This translates into CATSKGTGGRRETQYF.

The V call is TRBV28, the J call TRBJ2-5; 11 bases align to TRBD2. Germline V gives CDR1 MDHEN, CDR2 SYDVKM. There are 15 residues in the CDR3. V shed 5 bases, J shed 5 bases, and the junction held 7 bases outside the gene matches. CDR3 bases: TGTGCCAGCAGTGTCTCGACTAGCGGGACGGAGACCCAGTACTTC. It specifies CASSVSTSGTETQYF.

This sequence joins TRBV9 and TRBJ2-2, with TRBD1 matching over 8 bases. Per germline, CDR1 SGDLS and CDR2 YYNGEE. The V segment lost 3 bases and the J segment 6 bases; nucleotides outside the gene matches: 4. The CDR3 is 14 amino acids. CDR3 sequence: CASSATGDPGELFF. The CDR3 nucleotides read TGTGCCAGCAGCGCGACAGGGGATCCCGGGGAGCTGTTTTTT.

The CDR3 DNA reads as TGTGCCAGCAGCCATGACAGGGGTGGGGATACGCAGTATTTT. The encoded protein is CASSHDRGGDTQYF. J is TRBJ2-3 and V is TRBV7-3, with TRBD1 matching 8 bases. The trim removed 5 bases at V and 6 bases at J, leaving 7 bases unmatched. The CDR3 length is 14 residues. CDR1 is SGHTA, CDR2 FQGTGA, per germline.

A single count supports this clone. This CDR3 is CASSLEGAGEQFF. For the CDR3, the DNA is TGCGCCAGCAGCTTGGAGGGGGCAGGGGAGCAGTTCTTC. The gene calls are TRBV5-1 and TRBJ2-1; TRBD1 agrees at 7 bases. Germline values: CDR1 SGHRS, CDR2 YFSETQ. The length of the CDR3 is 13 residues. V shed 0 bases, J shed 10 bases, and the junction held 4 bases outside the gene matches. Together with reference TRBV5-1 and TRBJ2-1, the CDR3 gives the full variable domain: KAGVTQTPRYLIKTRGQQVTLSCSPISGHRSVSWYQQTPGQGLQFLFEYFSETQRNKGNFPGRFSGRQFSNSRSEMNVSTLELGDSALYLCASSLEGAGEQFFGPGTRLTVL.

This chain's CDR3 is CAISPGQGIDEQFF. As DNA, the CDR3 is TGTGCCATCAGCCCGGGACAGGGCATCGATGAGCAGTTCTTC. The V gene is TRBV10-3, the J gene TRBJ2-1; 9 bases line up with TRBD1. J lost 8 bases, V lost 6 bases, and 8 bases had no gene match. Germline assignment: CDR1 ENHRY and CDR2 SYGVKD. This CDR3 region has 14 residues.

This chain uses TRBV5-1 with TRBJ1-3; D gene uncertain. This CDR3 contains 16 residues. Looked up from germline, CDR1 is SGHRS and CDR2 is YFSETQ. Trimming removed 1 base from V and 1 base from J, with 12 bases in between. CDR3 DNA sequence: TGCGCCAGCAGCTTGCAGTTAGCACTATCTGGAAACACCATATATTTT. It yields the protein CASSLQLALSGNTIYF.

This chain joins TRBV5-1 and TRBJ2-5; the match to TRBD1 covers 10 bases. Germline trimming cut 7 bases from V and 1 base from J; bases unmatched to any gene: 7. CDR3 length equals 15 residues. Germline-derived CDR1 and CDR2 are SGHRS and YFSETQ. The CDR3 DNA reads TGCGCCAGCCGCGGGACAGGGGCTGTCCAAGAGACCCAGTACTTC. It yields the protein CASRGTGAVQETQYF. Together with reference TRBV5-1 and TRBJ2-5, the CDR3 gives the full variable domain: KAGVTQTPRYLIKTRGQQVTLSCSPISGHRSVSWYQQTPGQGLQFLFEYFSETQRNKGNFPGRFSGRQFSNSRSEMNVSTLELGDSALYLCASRGTGAVQETQYFGPGTRLLVL.

This sequence joins TRBV15 and TRBJ2-5; D unresolved. The germline V gene has CDR1 LNHNV and CDR2 YYDKDF (reference sequence). V lost 5 bases and J lost 5, with 15 bases in between. The CDR3 length is 14 residues. CDR3 in DNA: TGTGCCACCAGCTTTTTCCATAGCATGGAGACCCAGTACTTC. Translation gives CATSFFHSMETQYF.